The T cell receptor (beta chain) described here comes from a study of blood T cell repertoires in COVID-19. V was shortened by 6 bases and J by 3 bases, with 3 bases between the two germline ends. This CDR3 has 11 amino acids. CDR1 is SNHLY and CDR2 is FYNNEI in the germline V gene. Only in-frame clones appear in the TCRdb table, and some are missing; sequencing was by immunoSEQ multiplex PCR. The top ten clones hold roughly 0.97% of a sample with about 430,000 clones, around 89% of them seen once. Sequencing was performed on PBMCs or T cells enriched from blood (not recorded which). The chain uses TRBV2 and TRBJ2-4; D is unclear. The clonotype was recovered from a woman aged 30 to 39 with acute COVID-19. CDR3 region: CASSGKNIQYF. The CDR3 DNA sequence: TGTGCCAGCAGCGGCAAAAACATTCAGTACTTC.